This passage covers 24 T cell receptor beta chains from one sample sequenced in a study of blood T cells in healthy people across ages. With a J-beta primer mix and a sample-barcoded 5' primer, a second PCR ran roughly 6 to 11 cycles. Via MiXCR, TCRdb re-called the 5' RACE reads, giving one row per CDR3 protein. The repertoire has some 1.5 million distinct CDR3 sequences, approximately 30% of them found once; the top ten carry about 7.7%. The sample was blood. All receptors come from a woman under 40 in good health.

The rearrangement uses TRBV18 and TRBJ1-6, with 12 bases that match TRBD1. Germline values: CDR1 KGHSH, CDR2 LQKENI. The CDR3 has 17 amino acids. The J segment lost 9 bases and the V segment lost 2 bases, leaving 8 bases of the junction unmatched. In DNA, the CDR3 is TGTGCCAGCTCACCAAGGGGACAGGGGGCTCATAGTTCACCCCTCCACTTT. It translates to CASSPRGQGAHSSPLHF.

This clonotype was observed many times. A junction end diverges from the germline sequence, so it may reflect a read error. The chain employs TRBV5-1 and TRBJ2-1; D remains unclear. This CDR3 is 12 amino acids long. Germline CDR1 is SGHRS and CDR2 is YFSETQ. The CDR3 nucleotides read TGTGCCAGCAGCTTAGACTACAATGAGCAGTTCTTC. Encoded protein: CASSLDYNEQFF. Full variable domain (rest looked up from reference TRBV5-1 and TRBJ2-1): KAGVTQTPRYLIKTRGQQVTLSCSPISGHRSVSWYQQTPGQGLQFLFEYFSETQRNKGNFPGRFSGRQFSNSRSEMNVSTLELGDSALYLCASSLDYNEQFFGPGTRLTVL.

The chain is built from TRBV5-1 and TRBJ2-5; 9 bases are a match to TRBD1. Germline V gene lookup returns CDR1 SGHRS and CDR2 YFSETQ. After removal of 4 bases from V and 4 bases from J, the junction contained 5 bases not matched to a gene. The CDR3 consists of 14 residues. DNA of the CDR3: TGCGCCAGCAGCCCAGGGACAGGGCCAGAGACCCAGTACTTC. Amino acid sequence: CASSPGTGPETQYF.

This clonotype turned up a few times. The rearrangement uses TRBV7-2 and TRBJ1-1, with D unclear. V was shortened by 7 bases and J by 2 bases, with 14 bases between the two germline ends. Looked up from germline, CDR1 is SGHTA and CDR2 is FQGNSA. The CDR3 length is 14 residues. CDR3 loop: CASTLVVGNTEAFF. The CDR3 nucleotides read TGTGCCAGCACTTTGGTGGTGGGAAACACTGAAGCTTTCTTT.

This clonotype was counted at least ten times. J is TRBJ1-2 and V is TRBV29-1; no reliable D call. The CDR3 runs to 10 residues. The V gene's germline CDR1 is SQVTM and CDR2 ANQGSEA. Trimming took off 8 bases at V and 8 bases at J, with 12 bases between the two ends. The CDR3 nucleotides are TGCAGCTCCGAGGGCGCAGGCTACACCTTC. It specifies CSSEGAGYTF.

The genes are TRBV7-2 and TRBJ2-7; D remains unclear. V gave up 1 base and J gave up 0 bases, with 13 bases separating them. Germline CDR1 reads SGHTA; CDR2 reads FQGNSA. CDR3 size: 16 residues. The CDR3 is CASSLDSSRPSYEQYF. CDR3 in DNA: TGTGCCAGCAGCTTAGATTCGAGTCGCCCCTCCTACGAGCAGTACTTC.

The chain joins TRBV4-3 to TRBJ2-2; the match to TRBD2 covers 10 bases. The CDR3 consists of 18 residues. Trimming removed 0 bases from V and 5 bases from J; junction bases left unmatched: 9. Germline V gives CDR1 LGHNA, CDR2 YSLEER. CDR3 sequence (DNA): TGCGCCAGCAGCCAAGACGGCGGAGCGGGGGGGATGACCGGGGAGCTGTTTTTT. Residues: CASSQDGGAGGMTGELFF.

Remarks on this clonotype: A clone one base away is much larger, so this may be a read error. V is TRBV2 and J is TRBJ2-7, with 8 bases aligning to TRBD1. CDR3 length: 13 residues. Germline CDR1 is SNHLY and CDR2 is FYNNEI. V lost 6 bases and J lost 5; bases outside the gene matches: 6. The CDR3 spells CASRRRGRDEQYF. Written as DNA, the CDR3 is TGTGCCAGCAGACGCAGGGGGCGCGACGAGCAGTACTTC. The full variable domain, in which reference TRBV2 and TRBJ2-7 provide the parts outside the CDR3, is EPEVTQTPSHQVTQMGQEVILRCVPISNHLYFYWYRQILGQKVEFLVSFYNNEISEKSEIFDDQFSVERPDGSNFTLKIRSTKLEDSAMYFCASRRRGRDEQYFGPGTRLTVT.

V gene TRBV18 combines with J gene TRBJ2-1; D ambiguous. Trimming shortened V by 2 bases and J by 0 bases, and 8 bases separated the two germline ends. This CDR3 is 15 amino acids long. CDR1 is KGHSH and CDR2 is LQKENI in the germline V gene. The CDR3 sequence is CASSPGVDSYNEQFF. CDR3 sequence (DNA): TGTGCCAGCTCACCAGGGGTCGACTCCTACAATGAGCAGTTCTTC.

In DNA form, the CDR3 reads TGTGCCAGCACCGACTCGGGGACCCACAATGAGCAGTTCTTC. Translation gives CASTDSGTHNEQFF. The rearrangement uses TRBV6-1 and TRBJ2-1; D may be TRBD1 or TRBD2 (5 bases each). CDR3 length: 14 amino acids. From germline, CDR1 is MNHNS and CDR2 SASEGT. Between the trimmed V and J ends, which lost 7 bases and 5 bases, there was a span of 15 bases.

Note on this clonotype: Sequence at one end of the junction differs from germline and may be a read error. The V and J genes are TRBV12-3 or TRBV12-4 and TRBJ2-3; D is tentatively TRBD1 or TRBD2 (5 bases each). The CDR3 is 16 amino acids. CDR3: CASSRVLRVVADMQYF. The CDR3 DNA follows: TGTGCCAGCAGCAGGGTCCTGAGGGTGGTCGCAGATATGCAGTATTTT.

This clonotype has only a few counts. A much larger clone sits a single nucleotide away, making a read error possible. The chain links TRBV7-9 to TRBJ2-1; unclear D gene. The V gene's germline CDR1 is SEHNR and CDR2 FQNEAQ (reference sequence). The CDR3 totals 12 residues. Trimming cost V 2 bases and J 3 bases, with 2 bases left between them. CDR3 loop: CASSLHYNEQFF. The CDR3 nucleotides read TGTGCCAGCAGCTTACACTACAATGAGCAGTTCTTC.

The chain has TRBV20-1 and TRBJ2-3; D unresolved. The CDR3 consists of 11 residues. CDR1 is DFQATT, CDR2 SNEGSKA, per germline (reference sequence). The V and J ends lost 5 bases and 4 bases respectively, with 7 bases between them. The CDR3 sequence: CSAERSDTQYF. CDR3 DNA sequence: TGCAGTGCTGAAAGGTCAGATACGCAGTATTTT.

The V gene is TRBV3-1, the J gene TRBJ1-1, with a tentative D call TRBD1 (5 bases). The CDR3 contains 15 residues. CDR1 and CDR2 (germline): LGHDT, YNNKEL (reference sequence). V was clipped by 0 bases and J by 6 bases, with 14 bases between them. The CDR3 protein is CASSQDAGEYAEAFF. In DNA form, the CDR3 reads TGTGCCAGCAGCCAAGACGCGGGGGAGTATGCTGAAGCTTTCTTT.

This clonotype appeared many times. The genes are TRBV20-1 and TRBJ2-4; TRBD2 matches at 10 bases. Germline loops: CDR1 DFQATT, CDR2 SNEGSKA (reference sequence). The CDR3 spans 14 residues. With V trimmed by 5 bases and J by 8 bases, 9 bases remained unmatched. CDR3 sequence: CSAPKREGQDIQYF. The CDR3 nucleotides are TGCAGTGCTCCCAAGCGGGAGGGCCAAGACATTCAGTACTTC.

This chain joins TRBV5-1 and TRBJ2-3, with D unclear. Germline assignment: CDR1 SGHRS and CDR2 YFSETQ. The CDR3 runs 14 residues. V lost 2 bases and J 1 base, leaving 8 bases between the germline ends. In nucleotides, the CDR3 is TGCGCCAGCAGCTTTGGCCACCGCACAGATACGCAGTATTTT. Translated: CASSFGHRTDTQYF.

A single count supports this clonotype. The chain links TRBV6-2 or TRBV6-3 to TRBJ2-7, with 8 bases fitting TRBD2. The DNA end is a closer match to TRBJ2-5, so the J assignment may be wrong. Germline V gives CDR1 MNHEY, CDR2 SVGEGT. The CDR3 runs to 14 residues. The CDR3 region has the DNA TGTGCCAGCGGAGTCAGCGGGAGTACTGAGACCCAGTACTTC. Translated: CASGVSGSTETQYF.

This chain uses TRBV20-1 with TRBJ2-1, with 8 bases matching TRBD2. J was trimmed by 8 bases and V by 6 bases; bases with no gene match: 21. The V gene's germline CDR1 is DFQATT and CDR2 SNEGSKA (reference sequence). The CDR3 loop spans 17 amino acids. This CDR3 reads CSALKRESSHFAHEQFF. CDR3 coding DNA: TGCAGTGCCCTCAAGCGGGAGAGTTCCCACTTTGCCCATGAGCAGTTCTTC.

About this clonotype itself: Germline is not matched at one junction end, which may reflect a read error. The chain joins TRBV6-6 to TRBJ2-3, with TRBD2 identical over 7 bases. The CDR3 covers 15 residues. The germline CDR1 and CDR2 sequences are MNHNY and SVGAGI (reference sequence). The CDR3 DNA reads TGTGCCAGCAGTCGCTATGAGGCGGGAGCGGATATGCAGTATTTT. This codes for CASSRYEAGADMQYF.

J is TRBJ2-5 and V is TRBV27; D possibly corresponds to TRBD2 (6 bases). The CDR3 spans 14 residues. V lost 8 bases to trimming and J lost 11 bases, with 24 bases between them. Germline-derived CDR1 and CDR2 are MNHEY and SMNVEV (reference sequence). CDR3 sequence reads: CASSLNFVSGEQYF. The CDR3 coding sequence is TGTGCCAGCTCACTAAACTTCGTGTCGGGGGAGCAGTACTTC.

This sequence joins TRBV14 and TRBJ2-3, with D uncertain. Trimming left V 1 base short and J 4 bases short, with 15 bases between. The CDR3 extends over 16 amino acids. Germline V gene lookup returns CDR1 SGHDN and CDR2 FVKESK. The DNA of the CDR3 is TGTGCCAGCAGCCAAGCGGTACGAGCGTCCTCAGATACGCAGTATTTT. Translated: CASSQAVRASSDTQYF.

This clonotype was detected a few times. This chain connects TRBV19 to TRBJ2-6; unclear D gene. The CDR3 runs to 15 residues. The germline V gene encodes CDR1 LNHDA and CDR2 SQIVND (reference sequence). V shed 5 bases and J shed 0 bases, with 8 bases lying between them. The CDR3 is CASSEVLSGANVLTF. The DNA of the CDR3 is TGTGCCAGTAGTGAAGTCCTCTCTGGGGCCAACGTCCTGACTTTC.

The rearrangement links TRBV18 to TRBJ2-3; tentatively, D is TRBD1 (5 bases). Germline V gives CDR1 KGHSH, CDR2 LQKENI. Trimming stripped 2 bases from V and 0 bases from J, with 12 bases between. This CDR3 has 16 residues. Here the CDR3 DNA reads TGTGCCAGCTCACCAGAACAGGCGACGAGCACAGATACGCAGTATTTT. This sequence encodes CASSPEQATSTDTQYF.

A note on this clonotype: An end of the junction differs from the germline gene, which may be a read error. The V gene is TRBV5-6, the J gene TRBJ1-5; the D gene is possibly TRBD1 (6 bases). This CDR3 is built from 16 residues. In germline, CDR1 is SGHDT, CDR2 YYEEEE. The CDR3 nucleotides are TGTGCCAGCAGTTTGGGGATCGGACAGCCGAATCAGCCCCAGCATTTT. Translated, it gives CASSLGIGQPNQPQHF.